Listed here are 12 T cell receptor beta chains from one sample, sequenced in a study of shared clonotypes between healthy human individuals (dated by TCRdb to the early 2020s). Receptor amplification or capture employed the immunoSEQ multiplex PCR assay. TCRdb carries this immuneACCESS record with in-frame sequences only. Its versions omit some clonotypes, under half of them owing to an unresolved V gene in the studies checked, with the rest unexplained. Counted in this sample were about 1.5 million clones; more than 95% of them appeared once. Together, the top ten hold more than 0.9% of the sample. The sample was naive CD4+ T cells sorted from blood. The cell subset or site label for this specimen denotes: CD45RA+ positively selected. The source of these receptors is a young man in good health.

The table lists this clone with a count of one. J is TRBJ2-7 and V is TRBV5-1; 8 nucleotides match TRBD2. The J segment lost 4 bases and the V segment lost 2 bases, leaving 8 bases of the junction unmatched. This CDR3 has 15 residues. The germline V gene has CDR1 SGHRS and CDR2 YFSETQ. CDR3 coding DNA: TGCGCCAGCAGCTTAGTCCGGGAGGGCCGGTACGAGCAGTACTTC. Amino acids: CASSLVREGRYEQYF. The full variable domain, rest sourced from reference TRBV5-1 and TRBJ2-7, is KAGVTQTPRYLIKTRGQQVTLSCSPISGHRSVSWYQQTPGQGLQFLFEYFSETQRNKGNFPGRFSGRQFSNSRSEMNVSTLELGDSALYLCASSLVREGRYEQYFGPGTRLTVT.

The chain recombines TRBV5-1 with TRBJ2-7; 13 bases agree with TRBD2. Germline assignment: CDR1 SGHRS and CDR2 YFSETQ. J gave up 2 bases and V 0 bases, and 5 bases lay outside the gene matches. The CDR3 spans 17 residues. CDR3 residues: CASSLGLAGGPPYEQYF. The CDR3 nucleotides are TGCGCCAGCAGCTTGGGACTAGCGGGAGGCCCGCCCTACGAGCAGTACTTC.

This chain connects TRBV19 to TRBJ1-2, with 9 bases matching TRBD1. The CDR3 runs to 14 residues. Germline V gene lookup returns CDR1 LNHDA and CDR2 SQIVND (reference sequence). The trim removed 6 bases at V and 4 bases at J, leaving 6 bases unmatched. Written as DNA, the CDR3 is TGTGCCAGTAGGCCGACAGGGGGACGCTATGGCTACACCTTC. Protein sequence: CASRPTGGRYGYTF.

The chain has TRBV6-5 and TRBJ1-2; D possibly corresponds to TRBD1 (6 bases). This CDR3 has 14 amino acids. Between the trimmed V and J ends, which lost 2 bases and 6 bases, there was a span of 13 bases. The germline V gene has CDR1 MNHEY and CDR2 SVGAGI. For the CDR3, the DNA is TGTGCCAGCAGTTACAGGCGGGGGGCGGATGGCTACACCTTC. Encoded protein: CASSYRRGADGYTF.

The chain combines TRBV30 with TRBJ2-5; 9 nucleotides match TRBD1. Trimming removed 3 bases from V and 2 bases from J; junction bases left unmatched: 7. The germline gives CDR1 GTSNPN, CDR2 SVGIG (reference sequence). The CDR3 is made up of 15 amino acids. The CDR3 spells CAWRGGQGRQETQYF. The CDR3 coding sequence is TGTGCCTGGAGGGGGGGACAGGGACGGCAAGAGACCCAGTACTTC.

This clone has a single count. The rearrangement links TRBV29-1 to TRBJ2-1; 10 bases fit TRBD1. The CDR3 has 10 amino acids. J gave up 15 bases and V 4 bases, and 3 bases lay outside the gene matches. In germline, CDR1 is SQVTM, CDR2 ANQGSEA. The CDR3 reads CSVGDRGLFF. DNA of the CDR3: TGCAGCGTTGGGGACAGGGGACTGTTCTTC.

V gene TRBV4-1 combines with J gene TRBJ2-7, with D unclear. CDR1 MGHRA and CDR2 YSYEKL come from the germline V gene. Between the trimmed V and J ends, which lost 0 bases and 3 bases, there was a span of 21 bases. The CDR3 is 18 residues long. The CDR3 protein is CASSQEKLTDGPYYEQYF. As DNA, the CDR3 is TGCGCCAGCAGCCAAGAGAAACTAACGGACGGCCCATACTACGAGCAGTACTTC.

The gene calls are TRBV9 and TRBJ2-5; 8 bases are a match to TRBD2. In germline, CDR1 is SGDLS, CDR2 YYNGEE. This CDR3 spans 16 amino acids. The V and J ends lost 4 bases and 1 base, in that order; junction bases with no gene match: 9. The CDR3 sequence is CASSPRTSFSQETQYF. In DNA form, the CDR3 reads TGTGCCAGCAGCCCCCGGACTAGCTTCTCCCAAGAGACCCAGTACTTC.

This chain uses TRBV28 with TRBJ2-1, with 9 bases matching TRBD2. The CDR3 sequence is 15 residues long. With 5 bases clipped from V and 4 bases from J, the junction kept 6 bases outside the gene matches. Germline CDR1 MDHEN, CDR2 SYDVKM. CDR3 DNA: TGTGCCAGCAGTGAGTGGGCGGGAGGGTACAATGAGCAGTTCTTC. This gives the protein CASSEWAGGYNEQFF.

This chain joins TRBV5-4 and TRBJ2-7; 8 nucleotides line up with TRBD2. The CDR3 has 15 residues. Looked up from germline, CDR1 is SGHNT and CDR2 is YYREEE (reference sequence). Unmatched junction bases numbered 8, after V lost 2 bases and J lost 4 bases. The CDR3 is CASSFPGGPGYEQYF. The CDR3, as DNA: TGTGCCAGCAGCTTTCCGGGAGGGCCAGGGTACGAGCAGTACTTC.

In nucleotides, the CDR3 is TGCGCCAGCGCCGAGGGACTAGCGGGGCCACCGTCCTACAATGAGCAGTTCTTC. Translating it yields CASAEGLAGPPSYNEQFF. The rearrangement uses TRBV4-3 and TRBJ2-1; 13 positions match TRBD2. V dropped 8 bases and J dropped 1; count of bases not matched to a gene: 11. CDR1 is LGHNA, CDR2 YSLEER, per germline. The CDR3 runs to 18 residues.

This chain links TRBV7-8 with TRBJ1-5, with 9 bases lining up with TRBD1. The CDR3 spans 14 residues. CDR1 and CDR2 (germline): SGHVS, FQNEAQ. V was clipped by 5 bases and J by 2 bases; unmatched bases: 1. DNA for the CDR3: TGTGCCAGCAGCCGGGACAGGGGCAATCAGCCCCAGCATTTT. The encoded protein is CASSRDRGNQPQHF.